These 15 T cell receptor beta chains came from one sample sequenced in a study of T cells after yellow fever vaccination. A single record per CDR3 protein comes from TCRdb applying MiXCR to the 5' RACE reads. The data show approximately 510,000 distinct CDR3 sequences, 21% seen once. The source was PBMCs, collected roughly 20 days after the first yellow fever vaccination. These receptors all stem from a man aged 18 to 30 who received the YFV17D yellow fever vaccine.

The CDR3 nucleotides are TGTGCCAGCAGCTTATTTGGTCTGGGGGGGAACACAGATACGCAGTATTTT. Translated: CASSLFGLGGNTDTQYF. The V gene is TRBV7-6, the J gene TRBJ2-3; 7 bases align to TRBD2. V lost 2 bases, J lost 2 bases, and 10 bases stayed unmatched. The germline V gene encodes CDR1 SGHVS and CDR2 FNYEAQ. The CDR3 covers 17 residues.

There are a few counts of this clonotype. This chain links TRBV30 with TRBJ2-7, with 11 nucleotides matching TRBD1. V shed 1 base, J shed 4 bases, and the junction held 9 bases outside the gene matches. The germline V gene encodes CDR1 GTSNPN and CDR2 SVGIG (reference sequence). The CDR3 extends over 16 amino acids. The CDR3 region is CAWSALIGTGGYEQYF. The DNA for the CDR3 is TGTGCCTGGAGTGCCCTGATCGGGACAGGGGGTTACGAGCAGTACTTC.

This chain connects TRBV4-2 to TRBJ2-2, with 8 bases aligning to TRBD1. This CDR3 has 17 amino acids. Germline V CDR1 and CDR2: LGHNA, YNFKEQ. V lost 0 bases and J lost 0; bases outside the gene matches: 3. Here the CDR3 DNA reads TGTGCCAGCAGCCAAGACCGGACAGGGCCGAACACCGGGGAGCTGTTTTTT. Protein: CASSQDRTGPNTGELFF.

The J gene is TRBJ1-5, the V gene TRBV20-1, with TRBD1 as a possible D gene (6 bases). The CDR3 loop spans 16 amino acids. Trimming cost V 0 bases and J 6 bases, with 18 bases left between them. Germline assignment: CDR1 DFQATT and CDR2 SNEGSKA (reference sequence). CDR3 region: CSARDRLWGAGQPQHF. The CDR3 coding sequence is TGCAGTGCTAGAGATCGGCTTTGGGGGGCGGGTCAGCCCCAGCATTTT.

J is TRBJ1-6 and V is TRBV6-5, with D hard to call. CDR1 is MNHEY, CDR2 SVGAGI, per germline. CDR3 length: 15 residues. V lost 4 bases and J lost 8, with 15 bases in between. This CDR3 reads CASSSREAMYSPLHF. For the CDR3, the DNA is TGTGCCAGCAGTTCCCGGGAAGCGATGTATTCACCCCTCCACTTT.

The V call is TRBV5-1, the J call TRBJ2-2; D not certain. Germline CDR1 is SGHRS and CDR2 is YFSETQ. This CDR3 comprises 14 residues. Trimming pared 7 bases from V and 1 base from J, leaving 11 bases between. CDR3 bases: TGCGCCAGCGGGTTACTATGGAACACCGGGGAGCTGTTTTTT. This encodes CASGLLWNTGELFF. The entire variable domain, with the rest obtained from reference TRBV5-1 and TRBJ2-2, is as follows: KAGVTQTPRYLIKTRGQQVTLSCSPISGHRSVSWYQQTPGQGLQFLFEYFSETQRNKGNFPGRFSGRQFSNSRSEMNVSTLELGDSALYLCASGLLWNTGELFFGEGSRLTVL.

This chain connects TRBV9 to TRBJ2-1, with 7 bases that match TRBD2. There are 15 residues in the CDR3. With V trimmed by 3 bases and J by 0 bases, 3 bases remained unmatched. Germline values: CDR1 SGDLS, CDR2 YYNGEE. The DNA for the CDR3 is TGTGCCAGCAGCGCTAGCGGTGGCTCCTACAATGAGCAGTTCTTC. Amino acids: CASSASGGSYNEQFF. Full variable domain (remainder filled in from reference TRBV9 and TRBJ2-1): DSGVTQTPKHLITATGQRVTLRCSPRSGDLSVYWYQQSLDQGLQFLIQYYNGEERAKGNILERFSAQQFPDLHSELNLSSLELGDSALYFCASSASGGSYNEQFFGPGTRLTVL.

V and J are TRBV7-9 and TRBJ1-6; D not certain. CDR3 length equals 14 residues. Germline V gene sequence: CDR1 SEHNR, CDR2 FQNEAQ (reference sequence). The ends were cut back, 5 bases at V and 1 base at J, with 6 bases in the middle. CDR3 in amino acids: CASSRLSYNSPLHF. CDR3 coding DNA: TGTGCCAGCAGCCGACTATCCTATAATTCACCCCTCCACTTT.

V usage is TRBV5-1 and J usage is TRBJ2-1, with D possibly being TRBD1 or TRBD2 (6 bases each). The CDR3 consists of 18 residues. Germline V CDR1 and CDR2: SGHRS, YFSETQ. Trimming shortened V by 1 base and J by 0 bases, and 17 bases separated the two germline ends. The CDR3 sequence: CASSLNRPEGGSYNEQFF. As DNA, the CDR3 is TGCGCCAGCAGCTTGAACAGGCCGGAGGGGGGCTCCTACAATGAGCAGTTCTTC.

The table lists this clonotype with a few counts. The rearrangement links TRBV9 to TRBJ2-5; TRBD2 matches 11 bases. J lost 3 bases, V lost 3 bases, and 4 bases had no gene match. The germline gives CDR1 SGDLS, CDR2 YYNGEE. This CDR3 contains 15 residues. In nucleotides, the CDR3 is TGTGCCAGCAGCGCCGGGACTAGCGGAAAAGAGACCCAGTACTTC. Translating gives CASSAGTSGKETQYF.

The chain employs TRBV5-4 and TRBJ2-7; 7 nucleotides match TRBD1. Germline V gene lookup returns CDR1 SGHNT and CDR2 YYREEE (reference sequence). J gave up 7 bases and V 1 base, and 11 bases lay outside the gene matches. The CDR3 sequence is 15 residues long. CDR3 amino acids: CASSLKGAPVGEQYV. DNA of the CDR3: TGTGCCAGCAGCTTGAAGGGGGCTCCTGTGGGAGAGCAGTACGTC.

This clonotype turned up a few times. CDR3 coding DNA: TGTGCCAGCAGCCAAGATTACGGGAGGAGGTCACCCCTCCACTTT. Amino acid sequence: CASSQDYGRRSPLHF. This chain connects TRBV14 to TRBJ1-6; D is unresolved. The CDR3 is made up of 15 amino acids. V shed 0 bases and J shed 10 bases, with 13 bases lying between them. Germline V lookup: CDR1 SGHDN, CDR2 FVKESK. The full variable domain, rest sourced from reference TRBV14 and TRBJ1-6, is EAGVTQFPSHSVIEKGQTVTLRCDPISGHDNLYWYRRVMGKEIKFLLHFVKESKQDESGMPNNRFLAERTGGTYSTLKVQPAELEDSGVYFCASSQDYGRRSPLHFGNGTRLTVT.

The rearrangement joins TRBV4-1 to TRBJ1-5; D not certain. Trimming stripped 4 bases from V and 4 bases from J, with 11 bases between. Germline V gives CDR1 MGHRA, CDR2 YSYEKL. CDR3 size: 14 residues. CDR3 in amino acids: CASSPPSLNQPQHF. In DNA, the CDR3 is TGCGCCAGCAGCCCCCCGAGCCTAAATCAGCCCCAGCATTTT.

This clonotype was counted a few times. The genes are TRBV10-3 and TRBJ2-7, with D possibly being TRBD1 (7 bases). Trimming pared 4 bases from V and 7 bases from J, leaving 17 bases between. CDR1 and CDR2 from the germline V gene are ENHRY and SYGVKD. The CDR3 is 14 residues long. The CDR3 DNA follows: TGTGCCATCAGTGTGTCGGTGGCAGGGGGGGAGCAGTACTTC. Amino acid sequence: CAISVSVAGGEQYF.

This clonotype was observed a handful of times. The V call is TRBV20-1, the J call TRBJ2-1, with a possible D match to TRBD1 (5 bases). The length of the CDR3 is 13 residues. CDR1 and CDR2 (germline): DFQATT, SNEGSKA (reference sequence). The germline V and J ends were trimmed by 6 bases and 4 bases, with 13 bases remaining between them. The CDR3 region has the DNA TGCAGTGCCCAGGAAGGGGTGTACAATGAGCAGTTCTTC. Protein sequence: CSAQEGVYNEQFF.